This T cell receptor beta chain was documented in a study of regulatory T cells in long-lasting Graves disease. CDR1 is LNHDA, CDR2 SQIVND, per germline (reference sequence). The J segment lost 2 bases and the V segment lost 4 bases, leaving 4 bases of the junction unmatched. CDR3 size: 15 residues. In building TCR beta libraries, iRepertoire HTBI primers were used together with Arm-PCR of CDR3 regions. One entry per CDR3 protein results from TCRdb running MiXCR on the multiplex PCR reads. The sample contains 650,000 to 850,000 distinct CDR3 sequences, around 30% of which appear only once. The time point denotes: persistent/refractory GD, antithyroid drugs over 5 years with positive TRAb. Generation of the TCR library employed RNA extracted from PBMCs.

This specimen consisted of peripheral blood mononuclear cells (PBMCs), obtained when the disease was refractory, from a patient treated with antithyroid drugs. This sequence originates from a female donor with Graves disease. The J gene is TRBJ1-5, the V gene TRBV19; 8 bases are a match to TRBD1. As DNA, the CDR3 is TGTGCCAGTAGTACGGACAGGGTGCGCAATCAGCCCCAGCATTTT. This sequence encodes CASSTDRVRNQPQHF.